Sequencing of this T cell receptor (delta chain) was carried out in a study of Vδ1+ human thymocytes. Overall study results and limits: In the thymus, TRG and TRD repertoires looked highly polyclonal with Gaussian CDR3 lengths. Thymic delta-chain repertoires held 20% to 25% Vdelta2 sequences and few Vdelta3, despite high sort purity. Bulk data may be misread because of unexpected Vdelta2 sequences. TRD repertoires were essentially private, unlike widely shared TRG clonotypes.

The ends lost 0 bases at V and 0 bases at J; junction bases unmatched: 6. This CDR3 has 18 amino acids. Germline V gives CDR1 TSWWSYY, CDR2 QGS. The sorted cells were CD3+ Vdelta1+ Vdelta2- thymocytes from alphabeta-depleted thymus. A remark on this clone: Its antigen is as yet unknown. Different DNA sequences within this sample yield the same CDR3.

The template was reverse-transcribed extracted RNA. Multiplex PCR used pooled V-gene forward primers and a constant-region reverse primer to amplify CDR3s. TCRdb re-called clones from the multiplex PCR reads using CATT. Here the sample spans around 19,000 delta-chain clones, over 7% being singletons. Specimen: Vdelta1+ gamma-delta thymocytes from the thymus. Subset noted: FACS-sorted CD3+ TCRalphabeta- TCRVdelta1+ TCRVdelta2- thymocytes. The rearrangement joins TRDV1 to TRDJ1; the match to TRDD3 covers 11 bases. This receptor was obtained from a child under two years old who had congenital heart surgery. CDR3 sequence reads: CALGELYWGIKYTDKLIF. The CDR3 nucleotides read TGTGCTCTTGGGGAACTTTACTGGGGGATAAAGTACACCGATAAACTCATCTTT.